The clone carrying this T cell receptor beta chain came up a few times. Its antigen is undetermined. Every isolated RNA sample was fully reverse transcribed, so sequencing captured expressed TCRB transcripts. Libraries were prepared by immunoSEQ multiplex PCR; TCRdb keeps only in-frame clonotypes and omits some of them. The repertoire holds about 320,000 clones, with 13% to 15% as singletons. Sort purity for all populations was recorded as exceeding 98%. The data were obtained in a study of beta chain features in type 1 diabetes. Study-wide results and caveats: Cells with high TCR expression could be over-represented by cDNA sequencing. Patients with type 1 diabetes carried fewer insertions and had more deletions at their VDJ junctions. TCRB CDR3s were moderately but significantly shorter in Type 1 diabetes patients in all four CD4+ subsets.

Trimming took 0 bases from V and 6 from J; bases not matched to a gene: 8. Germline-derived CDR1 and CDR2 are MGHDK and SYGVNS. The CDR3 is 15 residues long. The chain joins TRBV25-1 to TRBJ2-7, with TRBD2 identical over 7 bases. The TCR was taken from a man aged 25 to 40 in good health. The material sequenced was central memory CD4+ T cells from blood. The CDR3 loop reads CASSEYTGGGSEQYF. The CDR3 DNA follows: TGTGCCAGCAGTGAATATACGGGGGGAGGTTCCGAGCAGTACTTC.